The rows below give T cell receptor beta chains drawn from one sample of a study of cytomegalovirus exposure and HLA in healthy donors. Clones were sequenced by immunoSEQ multiplex PCR, and TCRdb holds only the in-frame ones, with some missing. The table includes tens of thousands of clones, around 64% detected once. The material sequenced was PBMCs. Receptors were obtained from a man aged 35 to 55 in good health and CMV-seropositive. The CDR3 runs from the conserved cysteine through the conserved F or W. The order of the fields is clone size, V gene, J gene, D gene, CDR3 protein, CDR3 DNA. D genes are given only for firm matches. The size of a clone is reported for some rows only, either as once, few or many, or as a class for expanded clones.

once	TRBV6-5	TRBJ2-3	.	CASSRQYTDTQYF	TGTGCCAGCAGTCGCCAGTACACAGATACGCAGTATTTT
.	TRBV28	TRBJ2-5	TRBD1	CASSTLLRQGARETRYF	TGTGCCAGCAGTACACTCCTCAGACAGGGGGCAAGAGAGACCCGGTACTTC
.	TRBV9	TRBJ1-4	.	CASSLAGGANEKLFF	TGTGCCAGCAGTCTGGCCGGGGGAGCTAATGAAAAACTGTTTTTT
.	TRBV5-4	TRBJ2-2	TRBD1	CASSLSGTVTGELFF	TGTGCCAGCAGCTTGTCTGGGACAGTCACCGGGGAGCTGTTTTTT
.	TRBV12-5	TRBJ1-4	.	CASAGGGGGSEKLFF	TGTGCTAGTGCTGGAGGTGGGGGGGGGTCCGAAAAACTGTTTTTT
.	TRBV27	TRBJ2-1	.	CASSVLGRYNEQFF	TGTGCCAGCAGCGTACTAGGCCGATACAATGAGCAGTTCTTC
.	TRBV5-5	TRBJ1-4	TRBD1	CASSLRQGVGEKLFF	TGTGCCAGCAGCCTACGGCAGGGGGTCGGGGAAAAACTGTTTTTT
.	TRBV9	TRBJ1-2	.	CASSVVEGSGYTF	TGTGCCAGCAGCGTAGTCGAGGGATCAGGCTACACCTTC
once	TRBV9	TRBJ2-7	.	CASSDGLSEQYF	TGTGCCAGCAGCGATGGACTGAGCGAGCAGTACTTC
.	TRBV14	TRBJ2-1	.	CASSHSRGEQFF	TGTGCCAGCAGCCATTCAAGAGGGGAGCAGTTCTTC
.	TRBV7-2	TRBJ1-6	TRBD1	CASSNRGKDPLHF	TGTGCCAGTTCTAACAGGGGGAAGGATCCCCTCCACTTT
.	TRBV30	TRBJ1-2	.	CAWIRDSRSGGYTF	TGTGCCTGGATTCGGGACTCCCGTTCGGGGGGCTACACCTTC
.	TRBV7-8	TRBJ1-5	.	CASSFQGWHQPQHF	TGTGCCAGCAGCTTTCAGGGGTGGCACCAGCCCCAGCATTTT
.	TRBV19	TRBJ2-3	.	CASSIGLADTQYF	TGTGCCAGTAGTATAGGTCTAGCAGATACGCAGTATTTT
.	TRBV6-5	TRBJ1-5	.	CASQIDGNQPQHF	TGTGCCAGCCAAATAGACGGGAATCAGCCCCAGCATTTT
.	TRBV6-1	TRBJ2-4	TRBD2	CASSEVSGGSGSVAKNIQYF	TGTGCCAGCAGTGAAGTATCGGGGGGTTCAGGGTCTGTAGCCAAAAACATTCAGTACTTC
.	TRBV6-5	TRBJ1-1	.	CASSYSLGNTEAFF	TGTGCCAGCAGTTACTCCCTCGGTAACACTGAAGCTTTCTTT
.	TRBV15	TRBJ2-2	.	CATSSSGLHTGELFF	TGTGCCACCAGCAGCTCAGGGTTGCACACCGGGGAGCTGTTTTTT
.	TRBV6-5	TRBJ1-2	.	CASSLEQGKGYTF	TGTGCCAGCAGCCTCGAACAGGGAAAAGGCTACACCTTC
.	TRBV19	TRBJ1-5	.	CASSNPWTAHNQPQHF	TGTGCCAGTAGTAACCCATGGACAGCGCACAATCAGCCCCAGCATTTT
few	TRBV6-1	TRBJ2-2	.	CASSGPGQSFLTGELFF	TGTGCCAGCAGTGGCCCAGGGCAGAGCTTCCTCACCGGGGAGCTGTTTTTT
.	TRBV2	TRBJ2-6	TRBD1	CASRVDRAGANVLTF	TGTGCCAGCAGGGTAGACAGGGCCGGGGCCAACGTCCTGACTTTC
.	TRBV5-1	TRBJ1-1	TRBD1	CASSTGQGGNTEAFF	TGCGCCAGCAGCACTGGACAGGGAGGGAACACTGAAGCTTTCTTT
.	TRBV5-5	TRBJ2-5	TRBD1	CASSFGDRVRETQYF	TGTGCCAGCAGCTTCGGGGACAGAGTTCGAGAGACCCAGTACTTC
.	TRBV30	TRBJ2-3	TRBD2	CAWSTKRGITDTQYF	TGTGCCTGGAGTACGAAGCGGGGAATCACAGATACGCAGTATTTT
.	TRBV10-1	TRBJ1-5	.	CAIPWGGDYSNQPQHF	TGCGCCATCCCTTGGGGGGGAGACTATAGCAATCAGCCCCAGCATTTT
once	TRBV2	TRBJ2-1	.	CASMGRGVNNEQFF	TGTGCCAGCATGGGCAGGGGGGTAAACAATGAGCAGTTCTTC
.	TRBV29-1	TRBJ1-2	TRBD1	CSAERTGENYGYTF	TGCAGCGCTGAAAGGACAGGTGAAAACTATGGCTACACCTTC
.	TRBV27	TRBJ2-5	TRBD2	CASSLLTSGGAETQYF	TGTGCCAGCAGTTTATTGACTAGCGGGGGGGCAGAGACCCAGTACTTC
few	TRBV2	TRBJ1-6	.	CASSGISVGSPLHF	TGTGCCAGCAGCGGGATTTCCGTAGGATCACCCCTCCACTTT
.	TRBV11-3	TRBJ1-6	TRBD1	CASSPWDSPNSPLHF	TGTGCCAGCAGCCCCTGGGACAGCCCTAATTCACCCCTCCACTTT
few	TRBV10-3	TRBJ2-3	TRBD2	CAISESSGGTQYF	TGTGCCATCAGTGAGTCTAGCGGGGGGACGCAGTATTTT